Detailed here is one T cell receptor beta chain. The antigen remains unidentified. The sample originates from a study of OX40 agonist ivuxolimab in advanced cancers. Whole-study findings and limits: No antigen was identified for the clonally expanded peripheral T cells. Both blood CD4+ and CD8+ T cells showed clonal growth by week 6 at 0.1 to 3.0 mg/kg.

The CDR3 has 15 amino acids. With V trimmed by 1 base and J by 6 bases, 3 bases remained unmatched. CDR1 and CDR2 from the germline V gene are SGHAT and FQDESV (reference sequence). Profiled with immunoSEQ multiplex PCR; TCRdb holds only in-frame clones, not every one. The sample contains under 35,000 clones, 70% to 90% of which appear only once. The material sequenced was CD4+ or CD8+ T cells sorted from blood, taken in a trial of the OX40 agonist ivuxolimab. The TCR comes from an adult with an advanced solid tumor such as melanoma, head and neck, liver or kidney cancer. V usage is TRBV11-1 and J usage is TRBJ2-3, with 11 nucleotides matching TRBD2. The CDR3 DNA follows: TGTGCCAGCAGCTTAGGGGGACTAGCGGACGATACGCAGTATTTT. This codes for CASSLGGLADDTQYF.